Listed below are T cell receptor beta chains from one sample, sequenced in a study of radiation and T cells in renal cell carcinoma. Clones were sequenced by immunoSEQ multiplex PCR, and TCRdb holds only the in-frame ones, with some missing. The repertoire holds about 26,000 clones, with roughly 80% as singletons. The material sequenced was blood, taken from a patient whose treatment included radiotherapy and nephrectomy. Receptor source: a man aged 60 to 75 with renal cell carcinoma. Each CDR3 is given with its conserved first and last residue. A D gene is named only where the DNA matches it firmly. A row's size may be missing; if present it is once, few, many or a size class.

- TRBJ2-7 TRBV5-1 - CASSLTVLEEQYF TGCGCCAGCAGCTTGACAGTCCTAGAAGAGCAGTACTTC
TRBD1 TRBJ2-7 TRBV5-1 - CASSLTTGTAYEQYF TGCGCCAGCAGCCTCACAACCGGGACAGCCTACGAGCAGTACTTC
- TRBJ2-7 TRBV23-1 - CASKQGGTYEQYF TGCGCCAGCAAACAGGGGGGGACCTACGAGCAGTACTTC
- TRBJ2-4 TRBV10-3 - CAISEFGDSKNIQYF TGTGCCATCAGTGAGTTCGGGGATTCCAAAAACATTCAGTACTTC
TRBD1 TRBJ2-3 TRBV18 - CASSPTGTTDTQYF TGTGCCAGCTCACCGACAGGGACCACAGATACGCAGTATTTT
TRBD2 TRBJ2-3 TRBV11-2 - CASSFVGLASRGGTQYF TGTGCCAGCAGCTTCGTAGGATTAGCTTCTCGGGGGGGTACGCAGTATTTT
TRBD2 TRBJ2-1 TRBV5-6 - CASSLRTSTVNEQFF TGTGCCAGCAGCCTCCGGACTAGTACGGTTAATGAGCAGTTCTTC
- TRBJ2-1 TRBV7-7 - CASSLEGSSYNEQFF TGTGCCAGCAGCTTAGAGGGGAGCTCCTACAATGAGCAGTTCTTC
- TRBJ1-5 TRBV7-2 few CASSLRRGDVNQPQHF TGTGCCAGCAGCTTAAGGCGGGGGGACGTCAATCAGCCCCAGCATTTT
- TRBJ2-7 TRBV7-9 - CAIRKDFSGDEQYF TGTGCCATCCGGAAAGATTTTAGTGGAGACGAGCAGTACTTC
- TRBJ2-1 TRBV29-1 - CSIEVGANEQFF TGCAGCATCGAAGTCGGAGCGAATGAGCAGTTCTTC
TRBD1 TRBJ1-5 TRBV6-1 - CASSLDRGRFQPQHF TGTGCCAGTTCCTTAGACAGGGGGCGTTTTCAGCCCCAGCATTTT
- TRBJ1-5 TRBV19 - CASSIVQSVVSNQPQHF TGTGCCAGTAGTATAGTCCAGTCGGTAGTAAGCAATCAGCCCCAGCATTTT
- TRBJ2-7 TRBV7-8 - CASSPTETYEQYF TGTGCCAGCAGCCCCACAGAGACCTACGAGCAGTACTTC
- TRBJ1-5 TRBV2 - CASSERTANQPQHF TGTGCCAGCAGTGAAAGGACAGCTAATCAGCCCCAGCATTTT
- TRBJ1-1 TRBV18 - CASSPQQDLNTEAFF TGTGCCAGCTCACCGCAACAGGACTTGAACACTGAAGCTTTCTTT
TRBD1 TRBJ1-5 TRBV10-3 - CAIKDRGGNQPQHF TGTGCCATCAAAGACAGGGGCGGCAATCAGCCCCAGCATTTT
- TRBJ1-6 TRBV7-8 few CASSPGPSSYNSPLHF TGTGCCAGCAGCCCTGGGCCAAGCTCCTATAATTCACCCCTCCACTTT
TRBD1 TRBJ1-5 TRBV5-5 few CASSSGQAGDQPQHF TGTGCCAGCAGCTCCGGACAGGCCGGCGATCAGCCCCAGCATTTT
TRBD2 TRBJ2-2 TRBV6-5 - CASSYSNLAGSGELFF TGTGCCAGCAGTTACTCGAACCTAGCGGGATCCGGGGAGCTGTTTTTT
TRBD1 TRBJ1-4 TRBV10-3 - CAISGTGEEKLFF TGTGCCATCAGCGGGACAGGCGAGGAAAAACTGTTTTTT
TRBD2 TRBJ2-3 TRBV27 few CASSRGRVTSGTDTQYF TGTGCCAGCAGTCGGGGGCGGGTGACTAGCGGAACAGATACGCAGTATTTT
- TRBJ2-7 TRBV5-6 - CASSRASYEQYF TGTGCCAGCAGCCGGGCCTCCTACGAGCAGTACTTC
- TRBJ1-2 TRBV19 few CASSIDSQGPLYGYTF TGTGCCAGTAGTATAGATTCCCAGGGACCCCTCTATGGCTACACCTTC
TRBD2 TRBJ2-1 TRBV5-1 few CASSSGLADYNEQFF TGCGCCAGCAGCTCGGGACTAGCGGACTACAATGAGCAGTTCTTC
- TRBJ2-1 TRBV11-2 - CASSLDRGAGRFF TGTGCCAGCAGCTTAGACAGGGGGGCCGGCCGATTCTTC
TRBD2 TRBJ2-7 TRBV7-8 - CASSQRLAGFVGSEQYF TGTGCCAGCAGCCAGAGGCTAGCGGGGTTCGTGGGGTCCGAGCAGTACTTC
- TRBJ2-5 TRBV2 - CASTPRLQETQYF TGTGCCAGCACCCCTCGATTACAAGAGACCCAGTACTTC
TRBD1 TRBJ1-1 TRBV5-5 - CASSLGTGVTEAFF TGTGCCAGCAGCTTAGGGACAGGGGTTACTGAAGCTTTCTTT
- TRBJ2-7 TRBV2 - CASSAQAYEQYF TGTGCCAGCAGTGCCCAAGCCTACGAGCAGTACTTC
TRBD1 TRBJ1-4 TRBV4-2 - CASSQELSGRGLSNEKLFF TGTGCCAGCAGCCAAGAACTTTCTGGCAGGGGGCTATCTAATGAAAAACTGTTTTTT
TRBD2 TRBJ2-3 TRBV9 - CASSPPGLAGLQYF TGTGCCAGCAGCCCACCGGGACTAGCGGGATTGCAGTATTTT
- TRBJ2-2 TRBV4-3 few CASSQGGSMGTGELFF TGCGCCAGCAGCCAAGGAGGGTCGATGGGGACCGGGGAGCTGTTTTTT
- TRBJ1-1 TRBV6-5 - CASSYSGVMAFF TGTGCCAGCAGTTACTCAGGAGTAATGGCTTTCTTT
TRBD2 TRBJ2-2 TRBV30 - CAWSVSGSVHGELFF TGTGCCTGGAGTGTTAGCGGGAGTGTCCACGGGGAGCTGTTTTTT
TRBD1 TRBJ1-5 TRBV19 - CASTRGQGLHMPQHF TGTGCCAGTACCCGGGGACAGGGGCTCCATATGCCCCAGCATTTT
- TRBJ2-2 TRBV9 - CASSVGHNTGELFF TGTGCCAGCAGCGTGGGACATAACACCGGGGAGCTGTTTTTT
- TRBJ2-7 TRBV9 - CASSVDVNEQYF TGTGCCAGCAGCGTAGACGTCAACGAGCAGTACTTC
TRBD2 TRBJ2-5 TRBV5-5 - CASSAGLAGAETQYF TGTGCCAGCAGCGCGGGACTAGCGGGAGCAGAGACCCAGTACTTC
- TRBJ1-4 TRBV2 - CAGRQREGGTNEKLFF TGTGCCGGGCGACAAAGGGAAGGGGGAACTAATGAAAAACTGTTTTTT
- TRBJ1-3 TRBV29-1 - CSATGGGSGNTIYF TGCAGCGCTACGGGAGGGGGCTCTGGAAACACCATATATTTT
- TRBJ1-2 TRBV7-9 - CASSLRAGSYGYTF TGTGCCAGCAGCTTACGCGCAGGTTCCTATGGCTACACCTTC
- TRBJ2-5 TRBV7-6 once CASTPGEVIKTQYF TGTGCCAGCACCCCGGGGGAGGTGATTAAGACCCAGTACTTC
TRBD2 TRBJ2-3 TRBV30 few CAWSLAGPGDTQYF TGTGCCTGGAGTCTAGCGGGACCAGGAGATACGCAGTATTTT
TRBD2 TRBJ2-1 TRBV29-1 - CSVALAGRSYNEQFF TGCAGCGTAGCCCTAGCGGGACGCTCCTACAATGAGCAGTTCTTC
- TRBJ2-6 TRBV15 - CATSRDWRSGANVLTF TGTGCCACCAGCAGAGATTGGCGCTCTGGGGCCAACGTCCTGACTTTC
TRBD1 TRBJ2-7 TRBV5-4 - CASSPRGTGYSYEQYF TGTGCCAGCAGCCCCAGGGGGACAGGGTATTCCTACGAGCAGTACTTC
- TRBJ2-1 TRBV9 - CASSVDDTYNEQFF TGTGCCAGCAGCGTAGATGACACCTACAATGAGCAGTTCTTC
TRBD1 TRBJ1-4 TRBV19 - CASGRGTGPEKLFF TGTGCCAGTGGACGCGGGACAGGGCCGGAAAAACTGTTTTTT
TRBD2 TRBJ2-1 TRBV5-1 - CASSLEGSGNYNEQFF TGCGCCAGCAGCTTGGAGGGTAGCGGGAACTACAATGAGCAGTTCTTC
- TRBJ1-1 TRBV9 medium-sized CASSALDSPGSEAFF TGTGCCAGCAGCGCGTTAGACTCCCCGGGGTCTGAAGCTTTCTTT
TRBD2 TRBJ2-3 TRBV4-3 once CASSQDTQRGSTDTQYF TGCGCCAGCAGCCAAGATACCCAGCGGGGTAGCACAGATACGCAGTATTTT
- TRBJ1-6 TRBV5-6 - CASSLGEGSPLHF TGTGCCAGCAGCCTGGGGGAAGGGTCACCCCTCCACTTT
TRBD1 TRBJ2-7 TRBV6-5 - CASSYFGQGYEQYF TGTGCCAGCAGTTACTTTGGACAGGGATACGAGCAGTACTTC
- TRBJ2-6 TRBV7-2 - CASSLGLGYSGANVLTF TGTGCCAGCAGCTTAGGGTTAGGTTACTCTGGGGCCAACGTCCTGACTTTC
TRBD2 TRBJ2-1 TRBV5-1 few CASSVVSSGLGNEQFF TGCGCCAGCAGCGTTGTTTCTAGCGGTCTGGGAAATGAGCAGTTCTTC
- TRBJ2-2 TRBV19 few CASLDSHTGELFF TGTGCCAGTCTTGACAGCCACACCGGGGAGCTGTTTTTT
TRBD2 TRBJ2-1 TRBV9 - CASSVELAGAFKQFF TGTGCCAGCAGCGTAGAACTAGCGGGAGCTTTTAAGCAGTTCTTC
TRBD2 TRBJ2-7 TRBV7-9 once CASSSLAGGPLFEQYF TGTGCCAGCAGCTCCCTAGCGGGAGGCCCCCTTTTCGAGCAGTACTTC